The sequence of this T cell receptor (beta chain) was determined in a study of human T cells and chemical hapten exposure. TCRdb redid the calling of the RACE reads with MiXCR, one entry per CDR3 protein. Among more than 75,000 distinct CDR3 sequences listed, around 9.3% were seen once. Trimming left V 4 bases short and J 5 bases short, with 12 bases between. Germline loops: CDR1 SGHNT, CDR2 YYREEE (reference sequence). The CDR3 is 13 amino acids. In its sample, this clonotype was seen a few times. Time point defined: patch test 2, 6 weeks after DPC sensitization. As to treatment: therapeutic diphenylcyclopropenone sensitization with weekly scalp DPC.

The chain uses TRBV5-4 and TRBJ1-1; D gene uncertain. This TCR was recovered from a woman in her thirties or forties with alopecia areata. Some clones in this sample may be carry-over from other donors' samples. Specimen: whole blood, collected in connection with sensitization to the hapten diphenylcyclopropenone (DPC). For the CDR3, the DNA is TGTGCCAGCAGCAGATTATTGGGGACTGAAGCTTTCTTT. Translated, it gives CASSRLLGTEAFF.